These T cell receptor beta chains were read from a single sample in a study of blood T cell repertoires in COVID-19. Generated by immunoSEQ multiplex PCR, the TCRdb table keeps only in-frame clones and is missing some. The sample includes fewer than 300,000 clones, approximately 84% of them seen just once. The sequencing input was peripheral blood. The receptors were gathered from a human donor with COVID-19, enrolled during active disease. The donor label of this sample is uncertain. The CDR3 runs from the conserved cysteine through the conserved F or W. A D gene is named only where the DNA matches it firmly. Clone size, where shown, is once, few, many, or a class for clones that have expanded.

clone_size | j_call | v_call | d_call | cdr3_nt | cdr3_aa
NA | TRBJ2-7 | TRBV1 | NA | TGCACCAGCAGCCAAGTCGTTCAGGATTACAACGAGCAGTACTTC | CTSSQVVQDYNEQYF
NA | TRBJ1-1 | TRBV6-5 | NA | TGTGCCAGCAGTTCGGGGAAGTTCACTGAAGCTTTCTTT | CASSSGKFTEAFF
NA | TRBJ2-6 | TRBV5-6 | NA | TGTGCCAGCAGCCTTCGCGGCTCTGGGGCCAACGTCCTGACTTTC | CASSLRGSGANVLTF
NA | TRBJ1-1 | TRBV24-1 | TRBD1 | TGTGCCACCAGTGATTTCGGTCCCTTACAGGGACAGACAAACACTGAAGCTTTCTTT | CATSDFGPLQGQTNTEAFF
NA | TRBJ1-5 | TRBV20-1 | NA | TGCAGTGCTAGTCGGGCAGGACTTCAGCCCCAGCATTTT | CSASRAGLQPQHF
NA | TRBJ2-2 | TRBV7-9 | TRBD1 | TGTGCCAGCAGCTTGTCCGGGACAGCGAACACCGGGGAGCTGTTTTTT | CASSLSGTANTGELFF
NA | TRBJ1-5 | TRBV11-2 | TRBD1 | TGTGCCAGCAGCCCAGACAGGGTGCAGCCCCAGCATTTT | CASSPDRVQPQHF
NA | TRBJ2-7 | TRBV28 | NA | TGTGCCAGCAGCTTCCACTTAGACACCGAATACGAGCAGTACTTC | CASSFHLDTEYEQYF
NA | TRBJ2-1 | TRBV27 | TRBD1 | TGTGCCAGCAGTCCCGGGACAGGGGGCACGGGTGGGAATGAGCAGTTCTTC | CASSPGTGGTGGNEQFF
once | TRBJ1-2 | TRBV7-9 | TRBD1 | TGTGCCAGCAGCTTCGACAGGGGAAACTATGGCTACACCTTC | CASSFDRGNYGYTF
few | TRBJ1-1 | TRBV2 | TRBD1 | TGTGCCAGCAGGGATGGGACAGGCTACACTGAAGCTTTCTTT | CASRDGTGYTEAFF
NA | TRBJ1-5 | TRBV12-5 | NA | TGTGCTAGTGGCCGCGGGGCCTTCAATCAGCCCCAGCATTTT | CASGRGAFNQPQHF
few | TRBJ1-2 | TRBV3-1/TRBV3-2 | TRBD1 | TGTGCCAGCAGCCAAACAGGGGATGGCTACACCTTC | CASSQTGDGYTF
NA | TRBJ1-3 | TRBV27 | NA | TGTGCCAGCAGTCCAAACTTCTCTGGAAACACCATATATTTT | CASSPNFSGNTIYF
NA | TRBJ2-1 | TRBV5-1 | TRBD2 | TGCGCCAGCAGCTTCACTAGCGAGAACAATGAGCAGTTCTTC | CASSFTSENNEQFF
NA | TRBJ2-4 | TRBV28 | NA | TGTGCCAGCAGTAATCCTCTCAACATTCAGTACTTC | CASSNPLNIQYF
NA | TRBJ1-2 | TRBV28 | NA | TGTGCCAGCAGCTACAGCGGATACTATGGCTACACCTTC | CASSYSGYYGYTF